This T cell receptor beta chain was retrieved from a study of shared clonotypes between healthy human individuals. Trimming cost V 4 bases and J 0 bases; bases outside gene matches: 2. CDR3 length equals 14 residues. Germline V gives CDR1 MNHNS, CDR2 SASEGT. Original processing notes: With immunoSEQ giving junction-only sequences and no quality scores, filtering differed. Method: immunoSEQ multiplex PCR; TCRdb's copy keeps in-frame clones and lacks some. That table supplies the V and J calls and clone size; D and trimming were determined from the DNA. Here the sample spans over a million clones, around three quarters being singletons. Comment on this clone: In the same sample, other DNA sequences code for this CDR3.

Every donor, a Caucasian adult, lived in Nashville, Tennessee. Sequenced input: memory CD4+ T cells from PBMCs. Subset reported: CD45RA-negative fraction. The sequence derives from a man in his late teens or twenties in good health. Some clones in this sample may be carry-over from other donors' samples. This chain connects TRBV6-1 to TRBJ1-1, with TRBD1 identical over 7 bases. The CDR3 here is CASSATGVNTEAFF. CDR3 DNA sequence: TGTGCCAGCAGTGCTACAGGGGTGAACACTGAAGCTTTCTTT.